This paragraph covers one TCR beta chain sequence. Its antigen remains undetermined. There are no base qualities to consult, and no much larger clone falls within one base. The immunoSEQ Assay was the method used to sequence TCRbeta CDR3 regions. After extraction, genomic DNA underwent amplification by bias-controlled multiplex PCR, followed by high-throughput sequencing. Per the original workflow: To quantify the absolute abundance of every unique TCRbeta CDR3 region, sequences were collapsed and filtered. T cell fraction was estimated by normalization of TCRbeta template counts to usable DNA, with usable DNA being measured through amplification of reference genes present in all nucleated cells. Repertoire TCRs were annotated as SARS-CoV-2-specific by exact matching of V gene, CDR3 amino acid sequence and J gene to a known reactive TCR set. The reference SARS-CoV-2 TCR set came from MIRA and was filtered for enrichment in COVID-19-positive ImmuneCODE repertoires, removing public or cross-reactive TCRs. Using the MIRA antigens, annotated TCRs were further analysed by specific ORF or by position within an ORF. Depth was the summed frequency of annotated unique rearrangements, while breadth was defined as annotated unique rearrangements over total unique productive rearrangements. TCR breadth was compared between groups using two-sided Wilcoxon rank-sum tests. Held by TCRdb, this immuneACCESS table contains in-frame sequences only and omits some clones. Under half of the omission traces to an unresolved V gene where checked; the cause of the rest is unknown. Clone size and V and J calls were adopted from that table, with D and trimming inferred from the DNA. This sample lists just over 350,000 clones; approximately 81% were detected once. The top ten hold around 3.3% of the sample.

This sample stems from a study of Ad26.COV2.S vaccination and SARS-CoV-2 variants (dated by TCRdb to the early 2020s). About the investigation overall: Vaccine-arm donors were drawn from COV1001, a multicentre, randomized, double-blind, placebo-controlled phase I-IIa trial of Ad26.COV2.S in healthy adults. Ad26.COV2.S was administered intramuscularly at 5 x 10^10 or 1 x 10^11 viral particles, either as a single shot or as two shots given 56 days apart. TCRbeta repertoire sequencing served as the tool for gauging how specific and how broad the SARS-CoV-2-reactive T cell receptors were following Ad26.COV2.S vaccination. The TCR-sequenced set comprised approximately 32 samples: some 20 Ad26.COV2.S vaccine recipients, 5 placebo recipients and 8 SARS-CoV-2 convalescent individuals. Trial participants were randomized into five groups of five, in which low-dose or high-dose Ad26.COV2.S was given once or twice, or placebo was given on both occasions. Investigators did not know the trial group allocation while performing experiments and assessing outcomes.

V sheds 5 bases and J sheds 4 bases, leaving 11 bases between their ends. The CDR3 runs 13 amino acids, cysteine and phenylalanine included. The kept DNA is CDR3 alone, 39 bases in frame from the first base. CDR1 and CDR2 (WNHNN, SYGVQD) derive from the germline V gene (reference sequence). The label giving this sample's treatment or condition can be read as: roughly 18 received Ad26.COV2.S at low or high dose, single or two shots; roughly five received placebo; per-sample allocation not given. Repertoires of vaccine and placebo recipients were sequenced from samples collected on day 63 after the first injection. Cohort 1b enrolled around 24 adults aged 18-55 years at a single site in Boston, USA, between 29 July and 7 August 2020. Ad26.COV2.S was a replication-incompetent adenovirus type 26 vector that expressed a prefusion-stabilized SARS-CoV-2 spike protein derived from the original Wuhan strain.

Overall study results and their limits: Ad26.COV2.S recipients had higher spike-specific TCR breadth than placebo recipients (P = 0.0014). The study was not powered for comparison of responses between vaccine doses or regimens. The authors noted that the TCR breadth and depth analyses may have underestimated total T cell responses. Substantial breadth of spike-specific CD8+ and CD4+ T cell responses was reported after vaccination. Non-spike TCR breadth was comparable between vaccine and placebo recipients, consistent with the vaccine containing only spike.

The sequence was obtained from a person aged 18 to 65 who received the Ad26.COV2.S COVID-19 vaccine or a placebo. Rearrangement joined TRBV10-1 to TRBJ1-1; a weak D assignment points to TRBD1 (5 bases agree). The specimen comprised peripheral blood, sampled in a trial of Ad26.COV2.S vaccine versus placebo. The CDR3 region: CASSRGTVTEAFF. The sequence in DNA is TGCGCCAGCAGTCGGGGCACGGTCACTGAAGCTTTCTTT.